This entry describes one T cell receptor beta chain. These data originate in a study of blood T cell repertoires in COVID-19. As for the study in general: From T cells, B-cell-depleted T cells, or PBMCs came the material, which was cDNA or gDNA.

Clones were sequenced by immunoSEQ multiplex PCR, and TCRdb holds only the in-frame ones, with some missing. This sample has fewer than 400,000 clones, with roughly 90% found just once. The CDR3 spans 15 residues. The V gene end was trimmed by 6 bases and the J gene end by 1 base; junction bases not matched to a gene: 5. Per the germline V gene, CDR1 is SGHRS and CDR2 is YFSETQ. Living in 25 or so US areas, the participants were between roughly 18 and 90 years of age. Participants reported their clinical history, and cohort assignment relied on those reports. Participants in the exposed group had met a COVID-19 case in the 2 weeks before joining the study.

V gene TRBV5-1 combines with J gene TRBJ2-2; 8 bases are a match to TRBD2. The sequencing sample was made of PBMCs or T cells enriched from blood (not recorded which). The clonotype originates from a woman aged 25 to 39 who had been exposed to COVID-19. The DNA for the CDR3 is TGCGCCAGCACCTCGGGGGGGCGGAACACCGGGGAGCTGTTTTTT. This translates into CASTSGGRNTGELFF.